Following are 29 T cell receptor beta chains from one sample sequenced in a study of OX40 agonist ivuxolimab in advanced cancers. Here immunoSEQ multiplex PCR was the method, and the copy in TCRdb shows in-frame clones only, minus some. The data hold 20,000 to 25,000 clones, with around 80% observed a single time. Material: CD4+ or CD8+ T cells sorted from blood, obtained in a trial of the OX40 agonist ivuxolimab. The source is an adult with an advanced solid tumor such as melanoma, head and neck, liver or kidney cancer.

The J gene is TRBJ1-5, the V gene TRBV6-1, with D tentatively TRBD1 (6 bases). Trimming shortened V by 2 bases and J by 1 base, and 21 bases separated the two germline ends. The CDR3 is 19 amino acids. Per germline, CDR1 MNHNS and CDR2 SASEGT. This CDR3 reads CASSEWVNRVGVSNQPQHF. In DNA form, the CDR3 reads TGTGCCAGCAGTGAATGGGTAAACAGGGTGGGAGTAAGCAATCAGCCCCAGCATTTT.

This chain joins TRBV30 and TRBJ2-7; 8 bases match TRBD1. Germline trimming cut 8 bases from V and 5 bases from J; bases unmatched to any gene: 5. From germline, CDR1 is GTSNPN and CDR2 SVGIG (reference sequence). This CDR3 is 11 amino acids long. The CDR3 protein is CALGQGHEQYF. The DNA of the CDR3 is TGTGCCCTCGGACAGGGCCACGAGCAGTACTTC. Full variable domain (remainder filled in from reference TRBV30 and TRBJ2-7): SQTIHQWPATLVQPVGSPLSLECTVEGTSNPNLYWYRQAAGRGLQLLFYSVGIGQISSEVPQNLSASRPQDRQFILSSKKLLLSDSGFYLCALGQGHEQYFGPGTRLTVT.

The chain links TRBV6-5 to TRBJ2-1; D unresolved. Trimming removed 0 bases from V and 6 bases from J, with 6 bases in between. CDR1 and CDR2 (germline): MNHEY, SVGAGI. The CDR3 consists of 13 residues. Here the CDR3 reads CASSYSRLNEQFF. As DNA, the CDR3 is TGTGCCAGCAGTTACTCAAGACTCAATGAGCAGTTCTTC.

The chain carries TRBV7-8 and TRBJ2-1, with TRBD2 matching 12 bases. The germline gives CDR1 SGHVS, CDR2 FQNEAQ. V lost 3 bases and J lost 4; bases outside the gene matches: 7. The CDR3 contains 17 residues. CDR3 loop: CASSLMTSGGLYNEQFF. The CDR3 region has the DNA TGTGCCAGCAGCTTGATGACTAGCGGGGGCCTGTACAATGAGCAGTTCTTC. The whole variable domain, filled in from reference TRBV7-8 and TRBJ2-1, reads GAGVSQSPRYKVAKRGQDVALRCDPISGHVSLFWYQQALGQGPEFLTYFQNEAQLDKSGLPSDRFFAERPEGSVSTLKIQRTQQEDSAVYLCASSLMTSGGLYNEQFFGPGTRLTVL.

The V gene is TRBV9, the J gene TRBJ2-3; 8 positions agree with TRBD1. Germline CDR1 reads SGDLS; CDR2 reads YYNGEE. V dropped 2 bases and J dropped 4; count of bases not matched to a gene: 6. This CDR3 has 15 residues. The CDR3 loop reads CASSVADRVADTQYF. CDR3 in DNA: TGTGCCAGCAGCGTTGCGGACAGGGTAGCAGATACGCAGTATTTT.

The rearrangement joins TRBV6-5 to TRBJ1-2, with D possibly TRBD1 on 6 matching bases. The CDR3 totals 13 residues. Germline V gene lookup returns CDR1 MNHEY and CDR2 SVGAGI. V was shortened by 2 bases and J by 5 bases, with 9 bases between the two germline ends. Here the CDR3 reads CASSYGGGYGYTF. CDR3 nucleotides: TGTGCCAGCAGTTACGGAGGGGGTTATGGCTACACCTTC.

The rearrangement uses TRBV6-5 and TRBJ2-7; D remains unclear. There are 13 residues in the CDR3. V was trimmed by 1 base and J by 3 bases, leaving 7 bases between them. Germline loops: CDR1 MNHEY, CDR2 SVGAGI. The CDR3 DNA reads as TGTGCCAGCAGTTACTATAGGAGCTACGAGCAGTACTTC. It translates to CASSYYRSYEQYF.

Concerning this clone: Its ends do not fully match the called genes, so a read error is possible. This chain connects TRBV7-7 to TRBJ2-2; 9 positions agree with TRBD1. Germline lookup yields CDR1 SSHAT and CDR2 FNYEAQ (reference sequence). The CDR3 totals 15 residues. CDR3 nucleotide sequence: TGTGCTAGCAGCCCGACAGGGGGGCGCACCGGGGAGCTGTTTTTT. Residues: CASSPTGGRTGELFF.

V and J are TRBV6-6 and TRBJ1-1, with D possibly matching TRBD1 (5 bases). Germline V gives CDR1 MNHNY, CDR2 SVGAGI (reference sequence). This CDR3 region has 14 residues. The V end lost 8 bases, the J end lost 5 bases, and 18 bases lay between the germline ends. This CDR3 is CASFYGGGLTEAFF. The CDR3 DNA is TGTGCCAGCTTCTACGGGGGGGGATTGACTGAAGCTTTCTTT.

Only a few counts were recorded for this clone. The V call is TRBV9, the J call TRBJ2-3; D not resolved. In germline, CDR1 is SGDLS, CDR2 YYNGEE. V was shortened by 0 bases and J by 1 base, with 9 bases between the two germline ends. The CDR3 is 15 amino acids. The CDR3 sequence: CASSVATARTDTQYF. CDR3 nucleotides: TGTGCCAGCAGCGTAGCTACAGCGCGCACAGATACGCAGTATTTT.

This chain uses TRBV12-5 with TRBJ1-6; D is unresolved. Germline V gives CDR1 LGHNT, CDR2 FRNRAP. This CDR3 has 11 residues. V gave up 4 bases and J gave up 9 bases, with 4 bases separating them. CDR3 DNA: TGTGCTAGTGGTTCTAGTTCACCCCTCCACTTT. Its protein product is CASGSSSPLHF.

The chain has TRBV2 and TRBJ2-3; D call uncertain. V was pared by 4 bases and J by 0 bases, with 11 bases between. CDR3 size: 15 residues. CDR1 is SNHLY and CDR2 is FYNNEI in the germline V gene. The CDR3 DNA is TGTGCCAGCAGTGCAGGAGCAGATAGCACAGATACGCAGTATTTT. It specifies CASSAGADSTDTQYF.

The chain couples TRBV7-6 to TRBJ1-1; possible D gene TRBD1, 5 bases. Trimming took off 5 bases at V and 4 bases at J, with 11 bases between the two ends. Germline-derived CDR1 and CDR2 are SGHVS and FNYEAQ. CDR3 size: 13 residues. CDR3 nucleotide sequence: TGTGCCAGCAGCCCCGGCGGGGGCACTGAAGCTTTCTTT. Residues: CASSPGGGTEAFF.

The V and J genes are TRBV9 and TRBJ2-4; either TRBD1 or TRBD2 may supply D (5 bases each). CDR1 is SGDLS, CDR2 YYNGEE, per germline. Trimming removed 4 bases from V and 7 bases from J, with 15 bases in between. This CDR3 spans 14 amino acids. CDR3 sequence (DNA): TGTGCCAGCAGCCCAGGGAGTTCGAAGAACATTCAGTACTTC. The encoded protein is CASSPGSSKNIQYF.

The chain links TRBV6-1 to TRBJ1-5; TRBD1 is a possible D gene (5 bases). Deletions cut 5 bases from V and 3 bases from J, with 11 bases between. The CDR3 consists of 14 residues. Germline CDR1 MNHNS, CDR2 SASEGT. CDR3 DNA: TGTGCCAGCAGTAGAGCAGGGCCCAATCAGCCCCAGCATTTT. Protein product: CASSRAGPNQPQHF.

The chain uses TRBV4-2 and TRBJ1-4; a weak D match, TRBD1 (5 bases). CDR1 is LGHNA and CDR2 is YNFKEQ in the germline V gene. There are 21 residues in the CDR3. Trimming removed 0 bases from V and 0 bases from J, with 23 bases in between. Written as DNA, the CDR3 is TGTGCCAGCAGCCAAGACAGGGACGGGGGGTATCGAAAGTCAACTAATGAAAAACTGTTTTTT. As protein: CASSQDRDGGYRKSTNEKLFF.

V is TRBV6-6 and J is TRBJ2-7; 8 bases match TRBD2. Trimming at V came to 4 bases and at J to 1 base, leaving 9 bases not matched to a gene. The CDR3 has 16 residues. CDR1 and CDR2 from the germline V gene are MNHNY and SVGAGI (reference sequence). The CDR3 protein is CASSLTGGTGSYEQYF. The CDR3 DNA is TGTGCCAGCAGTTTAACGGGGGGGACTGGATCCTACGAGCAGTACTTC.

The J gene is TRBJ1-1, the V gene TRBV30; D unresolved. V was clipped by 0 bases and J by 4 bases, with 15 bases between them. The length of the CDR3 is 15 residues. Germline loops: CDR1 GTSNPN, CDR2 SVGIG (reference sequence). This CDR3 reads CAWSVGPGMGTEAFF. CDR3 in DNA: TGTGCCTGGAGTGTAGGTCCGGGTATGGGCACTGAAGCTTTCTTT.

This clone has a single count. The rearrangement joins TRBV5-1 to TRBJ2-5; D gene unclear. This CDR3 has 11 residues. Germline V lookup: CDR1 SGHRS, CDR2 YFSETQ. V was trimmed by 2 bases and J by 5 bases, leaving 4 bases between them. CDR3 in amino acids: CASSFRETQYF. CDR3 DNA: TGCGCCAGCAGCTTCCGGGAGACCCAGTACTTC.

This chain uses TRBV7-9 with TRBJ1-3; TRBD1 might be the D (5 bases). This CDR3 is 12 amino acids long. The V gene's germline CDR1 is SEHNR and CDR2 FQNEAQ (reference sequence). Trimming removed 7 bases from V and 13 bases from J, with 17 bases in between. CDR3 region: CASTKAGVRIYF. CDR3 DNA sequence: TGTGCCAGCACAAAGGCGGGGGTCCGGATATATTTT.

The CDR3 DNA reads as TGTGCCAGCAGTGACACTGCGGGGGGCGTCGATGAGCAGTTCTTC. Its translation: CASSDTAGGVDEQFF. This chain connects TRBV6-4 to TRBJ2-1, with 8 positions matching TRBD2. Germline lookup yields CDR1 MRHNA and CDR2 SNTAGT. The CDR3 runs to 15 residues. The V and J ends lost 2 bases and 8 bases, in that order; junction bases with no gene match: 8.

This clone was seen more than once but under ten times. The chain combines TRBV6-1 with TRBJ1-5; 8 bases line up with TRBD1. CDR1 is MNHNS and CDR2 is SASEGT in the germline V gene. Unmatched junction bases numbered 5, after V lost 6 bases and J lost 4 bases. The CDR3 spans 14 residues. This CDR3 is CASRSRGPNQPQHF. The CDR3 coding sequence is TGTGCCAGCAGGTCCAGGGGGCCAAATCAGCCCCAGCATTTT.

Points on this clone: Other DNA sequences in the same sample also yield this CDR3. The chain is built from TRBV27 and TRBJ2-1; 10 bases match TRBD2. V lost 2 bases, J lost 10 bases, and 8 bases stayed unmatched. Germline CDR1 is MNHEY and CDR2 is SMNVEV (reference sequence). CDR3 length: 15 amino acids. CDR3 amino acids: CASSLGAGGPGEQFF. In nucleotides, the CDR3 is TGTGCCAGCAGTTTAGGAGCGGGGGGGCCCGGGGAGCAGTTCTTC.

The CDR3 DNA sequence: TGTGCCAGCAGCCCAGTGGGGACAGGGACGTCCTACGAGCAGTACTTC. Translating it yields CASSPVGTGTSYEQYF. The chain combines TRBV9 with TRBJ2-7, with 9 positions matching TRBD1. Germline assignment: CDR1 SGDLS and CDR2 YYNGEE. This CDR3 spans 16 amino acids. V lost 4 bases, J lost 1 base, and 9 bases stayed unmatched.

V usage is TRBV10-1 and J usage is TRBJ2-3, with no clear D. V was shortened by 2 bases and J by 2 bases, with 5 bases between the two germline ends. Germline loops: CDR1 WNHNN, CDR2 SYGVQD (reference sequence). CDR3 size: 13 residues. The chain's CDR3 is CASSEDLTDTQYF. The DNA for the CDR3 is TGCGCCAGCAGTGAGGACCTCACAGATACGCAGTATTTT.

This chain links TRBV11-2 with TRBJ2-7, with 8 bases lining up with TRBD2. Germline loops: CDR1 SGHAT, CDR2 FQNNGV. The CDR3 runs 15 residues. With 3 bases clipped from V and 3 bases from J, the junction kept 7 bases outside the gene matches. The CDR3 bases are TGTGCCAGCAGCTTTTCAGCGGGGGCCCTCTACGAGCAGTACTTC. The encoded protein is CASSFSAGALYEQYF.

The gene calls are TRBV7-9 and TRBJ2-3; no clear D. Trimming shortened V by 1 base and J by 0 bases, and 20 bases separated the two germline ends. This CDR3 is built from 19 residues. Germline V gives CDR1 SEHNR, CDR2 FQNEAQ (reference sequence). For the CDR3, the DNA is TGTGCCAGCAGCTTAGAGATAGGCAGTTACTCACCTAGCACAGATACGCAGTATTTT. It translates to CASSLEIGSYSPSTDTQYF. Full variable domain (missing parts from reference TRBV7-9 and TRBJ2-3): DTGVSQNPRHKITKRGQNVTFRCDPISEHNRLYWYRQTLGQGPEFLTYFQNEAQLEKSRLLSDRFSAERPKGSFSTLEIQRTEQGDSAMYLCASSLEIGSYSPSTDTQYFGPGTRLTVL.

This sequence joins TRBV9 and TRBJ2-7, with TRBD1 matching 11 bases. CDR3 length equals 14 residues. Trimming cost V 4 bases and J 4 bases; bases outside gene matches: 4. Germline assignment: CDR1 SGDLS and CDR2 YYNGEE. The CDR3 bases are TGTGCCAGCAGCCCTGGACAGGGGGCTTACGAGCAGTACTTC. Residues: CASSPGQGAYEQYF.

This clone was seen more than once but under ten times. The rearrangement links TRBV7-3 to TRBJ2-1; 12 bases are shared with TRBD2. The V gene end was trimmed by 4 bases and the J gene end by 6 bases; junction bases not matched to a gene: 4. The germline CDR1 and CDR2 sequences are SGHTA and FQGTGA. There are 15 residues in the CDR3. CDR3: CASSSGLAGFNEQFF. CDR3 coding DNA: TGTGCCAGCAGCTCCGGACTAGCGGGGTTCAATGAGCAGTTCTTC.